This T cell receptor beta chain was obtained from a study of blood T cell repertoires in COVID-19. Study overall: T cells, B-cell-depleted T cells, or PBMCs provided the cDNA or gDNA that served as material.

Trimming stripped 8 bases from V and 8 bases from J, with 18 bases between. The CDR3 contains 13 residues. Germline loops: CDR1 SEHNR, CDR2 FQNEAQ (reference sequence). Generated by immunoSEQ multiplex PCR, the TCRdb table keeps only in-frame clones and is missing some. The sample shows some 210,000 clones, 82% of them seen only once. This TCR came from a woman aged 40 to 50 with acute or convalescent COVID-19. J is TRBJ1-2 and V is TRBV7-9; D unclear. The sequenced sample consisted of peripheral blood. The CDR3 nucleotides read TGTGCCAGCTCGAATTGGGAGGTTGAGGGCTACACCTTC. Protein: CASSNWEVEGYTF.